This passage covers 8 T cell receptor beta chains from one sample sequenced in a study of blood T cells in healthy people across ages. PCR was performed a second time for about 6 to 12 cycles using a sample-barcoded 5' primer and a J-beta primer mix. TCRdb re-derived calls from the 5' RACE reads in MiXCR, one entry per CDR3 protein. The sample gives approximately 600,000 distinct CDR3 sequences, approximately 59% of which show up once; over 30% is in the top ten. Source material: blood. The receptor source for this set is a man in his sixties in good health.

This rearrangement joins TRBV7-2 to TRBJ2-1, with 11 bases fitting TRBD1. The germline V gene has CDR1 SGHTA and CDR2 FQGNSA. The ends lost 1 base at V and 7 bases at J; junction bases unmatched: 3. CDR3 length: 15 residues. For the CDR3, the DNA is TGTGCCAGCAGCTTAGTGGGACAGGGGGTGAATGAGCAGTTCTTC. Translation: CASSLVGQGVNEQFF.

The rearrangement joins TRBV5-4 to TRBJ2-3; D may match TRBD1 or TRBD2 (6 bases each). The V gene lost 0 bases and the J gene lost 6 bases, with 11 bases spanning the gap. Germline V gene data show CDR1 as SGHNT and CDR2 as YYREEE (reference sequence). The CDR3 is 14 residues long. The CDR3 loop is CASSLGGARDTQYF. For the CDR3, the DNA is TGTGCCAGCAGCTTGGGGGGGGCCAGGGATACGCAGTATTTT.

The chain employs TRBV6-2 or TRBV6-3 and TRBJ1-2, with 7 bases matching TRBD1. Trimming at V came to 6 bases and at J to 3 bases, leaving 7 bases not matched to a gene. Germline CDR1 is MNHEY and CDR2 is SVGEGT. This CDR3 comprises 14 residues. The CDR3 region has the DNA TGTGCCAGCAGATATACAGGGGACTACTATGGCTACACCTTC. It codes for CASRYTGDYYGYTF.

Only a few counts were recorded for this clonotype. V usage is TRBV6-5 and J usage is TRBJ1-2; 7 bases align to TRBD1. V lost 2 bases, J lost 4 bases, and 7 bases stayed unmatched. Per germline, CDR1 MNHEY and CDR2 SVGAGI. The CDR3 consists of 15 residues. DNA of the CDR3: TGTGCCAGCAGTTACGGTCCGGACAGGAGCTATGGCTACACCTTC. Its translation: CASSYGPDRSYGYTF.

This sequence joins TRBV24-1 and TRBJ1-4; 7 bases are a match to TRBD1. The V gene end was trimmed by 4 bases and the J gene end by 0 bases; junction bases not matched to a gene: 13. The CDR3 loop spans 19 amino acids. The germline gives CDR1 KGHDR, CDR2 SFDVKD. This CDR3 is CATSDWTGPPHPTNEKLFF. The CDR3 DNA reads TGTGCCACCAGTGACTGGACAGGTCCCCCGCACCCAACTAATGAAAAACTGTTTTTT.

The V call is TRBV6-1, the J call TRBJ2-7, with TRBD2 as a possible D gene (5 bases). Between the trimmed V and J ends, which lost 7 bases and 0 bases, there was a span of 10 bases. CDR3 length: 13 amino acids. Germline CDR1 is MNHNS and CDR2 is SASEGT. CDR3 sequence: CASTPRGSYEQYF. For the CDR3, the DNA is TGTGCCAGCACACCCCGGGGCTCCTACGAGCAGTACTTC.

The CDR3 reads CASSQRTGGETQYF. CDR3 DNA: TGTGCCAGCAGCCAGAGGACAGGGGGGGAGACCCAGTACTTC. The chain couples TRBV7-9 to TRBJ2-5; 10 nucleotides agree with TRBD1. J lost 5 bases, V lost 5 bases, and 5 bases had no gene match. Germline V gene data show CDR1 as SEHNR and CDR2 as FQNEAQ (reference sequence). The CDR3 is made up of 14 amino acids.

The chain links TRBV29-1 to TRBJ2-1, with a possible D match to TRBD2 (6 bases). V was clipped by 0 bases and J by 2 bases, with 14 bases between them. The CDR3 length is 16 residues. Germline CDR1 SQVTM, CDR2 ANQGSEA. CDR3 DNA: TGCAGCGTTGAAGATCTTGGCGGGGTAACCTACAATGAGCAGTTCTTC. This gives the protein CSVEDLGGVTYNEQFF.